This T cell receptor (beta chain) was documented in a study of CD8+CD57+ T cells in acquired aplastic anemia. Genomic DNA provided the template from which TCR beta VDJ and CDR3 profiles were obtained. TCRdb re-called the reads with MiXCR, one entry per CDR3 protein. This repertoire shows some 170,000 distinct CDR3 sequences, around 48% found once; its top ten account for about 1%. Patients chosen for sequencing had shown CD8+CD57+ cell expansion by flow cytometry. The receptor comes from a human donor with aplastic anemia. The sample was sorted CD4+, CD8+, or CD8+CD57+ T cells (not recorded which) from PBMCs.

CDR3 nucleotide sequence: TGTGCCAGCGACAGCACCGTCGACTATGGCTACACCTTC. This sequence encodes CASDSTVDYGYTF. The chain carries TRBV2 and TRBJ1-2; a possible D gene is TRBD1 (5 bases). Germline CDR1 is SNHLY and CDR2 is FYNNEI. The CDR3 totals 13 residues. Trimming left V 8 bases short and J 3 bases short, with 13 bases between.